The source of this T cell receptor beta chain is a study of cytomegalovirus exposure and HLA in healthy donors. This CDR3 contains 12 residues. The V gene's germline CDR1 is SQVTM and CDR2 ANQGSEA. V lost 6 bases, J lost 2 bases, and 11 bases lay in between. The PCR used 60 Vbeta and 13 Jbeta primers. Data came from immunoSEQ multiplex PCR; TCRdb stores just in-frame clones and leaves some out. The table includes around 70,000 clones, 60% to 65% detected once. V gene TRBV29-1 combines with J gene TRBJ2-7; possibly TRBD1 for D (6 bases). Sample: PBMCs. The sequence derives from a man aged 25 to 40 in good health and CMV-seronegative. CDR3 DNA: TGCAGCGTAGGTGACAGGCCCTACGAGCAGTACTTC. It codes for CSVGDRPYEQYF.